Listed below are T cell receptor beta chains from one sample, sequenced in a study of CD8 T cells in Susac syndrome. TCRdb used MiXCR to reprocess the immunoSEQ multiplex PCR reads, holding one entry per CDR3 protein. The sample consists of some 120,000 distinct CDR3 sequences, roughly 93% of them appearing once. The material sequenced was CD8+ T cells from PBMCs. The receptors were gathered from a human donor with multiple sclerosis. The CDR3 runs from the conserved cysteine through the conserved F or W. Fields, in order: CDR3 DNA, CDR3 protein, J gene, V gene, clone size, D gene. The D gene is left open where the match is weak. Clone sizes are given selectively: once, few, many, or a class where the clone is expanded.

CDR3nt: TGTGCCAGCAGGGCGAGCGGGGGGGCCAACAATGAGCAGTTCTTC
CDR3aa: CASRASGGANNEQFF
j_gene: TRBJ2-1
v_gene: TRBV6-5
abundance: once
d_gene: TRBD2

CDR3nt: TGTGCCAGCAGCCCCTCCATAGCCAAAAACATTCAGTACTTC
CDR3aa: CASSPSIAKNIQYF
j_gene: TRBJ2-4
v_gene: TRBV9
abundance: few
d_gene: -

CDR3nt: TGTGCCAGCAGCTCACGGACAGTGATCTACGAGCAGTACTTC
CDR3aa: CASSSRTVIYEQYF
j_gene: TRBJ2-7
v_gene: TRBV7-9
abundance: -
d_gene: -

CDR3nt: TGCAGCGTTGTATTAGGGACAGCACACCAATACAATGAGCAGTTCTTC
CDR3aa: CSVVLGTAHQYNEQFF
j_gene: TRBJ2-1
v_gene: TRBV29-1
abundance: -
d_gene: TRBD1

CDR3nt: TGTGCCAGCAGTTACGTCCGCCTTATGGGCTGGGAGACCCAGTACTTC
CDR3aa: CASSYVRLMGWETQYF
j_gene: TRBJ2-5
v_gene: TRBV6-5
abundance: -
d_gene: -

CDR3nt: TGTGCCAGTCCCCTTAGACCTAGCGGGACGGACACCGGGGAGCTGTTTTTT
CDR3aa: CASPLRPSGTDTGELFF
j_gene: TRBJ2-2
v_gene: TRBV7-8
abundance: -
d_gene: TRBD2

CDR3nt: TGCGCCAGCGCTACACGGGACAGGGGGTCCACAGATACGCAGTATTTT
CDR3aa: CASATRDRGSTDTQYF
j_gene: TRBJ2-3
v_gene: TRBV5-1
abundance: -
d_gene: TRBD1

CDR3nt: TGTGCCAGCAGCCTCGGGGCCAGCTATGGCTACACCTTC
CDR3aa: CASSLGASYGYTF
j_gene: TRBJ1-2
v_gene: TRBV12-3/TRBV12-4
abundance: -
d_gene: -

CDR3nt: TGTGCCAGCAGTGAAAGGGGACAGGTCTCTCGGTACAATGAGCAGTTCTTC
CDR3aa: CASSERGQVSRYNEQFF
j_gene: TRBJ2-1
v_gene: TRBV2
abundance: -
d_gene: TRBD1

CDR3nt: TGTGCCAGCAGTCCAGAACCGAGCTCCTACGAGCAGTACTTC
CDR3aa: CASSPEPSSYEQYF
j_gene: TRBJ2-7
v_gene: TRBV13
abundance: -
d_gene: -

CDR3nt: TGTGCCAGTAATGCTGGACTAGCGGGAGAAAATGAGCAGTTCTTC
CDR3aa: CASNAGLAGENEQFF
j_gene: TRBJ2-1
v_gene: TRBV19
abundance: -
d_gene: TRBD2

CDR3nt: TGTGCCAGCAGTGAAGCCGCAGGGTATCCCCCCTATGGCTACACCTTC
CDR3aa: CASSEAAGYPPYGYTF
j_gene: TRBJ1-2
v_gene: TRBV2
abundance: -
d_gene: -

CDR3nt: TGTGCCAGCAGTCATGGGGGGGCCAAAAACATTCAGTACTTC
CDR3aa: CASSHGGAKNIQYF
j_gene: TRBJ2-4
v_gene: TRBV13
abundance: -
d_gene: -

CDR3nt: TGTGCCAACAGTTTCTCGGAGAGCTCCTACAATGAGCAGTTCTTC
CDR3aa: CANSFSESSYNEQFF
j_gene: TRBJ2-1
v_gene: TRBV6-5
abundance: -
d_gene: -

CDR3nt: TGCAGTGCTAGCGGGCTAGAATACAATGAGCAGTTCTTC
CDR3aa: CSASGLEYNEQFF
j_gene: TRBJ2-1
v_gene: TRBV20-1
abundance: -
d_gene: -

CDR3nt: TGTGCCAGCAGTCCGACCCGATTCGACAGGGCCAATACGCAGTATTTT
CDR3aa: CASSPTRFDRANTQYF
j_gene: TRBJ2-3
v_gene: TRBV27
abundance: -
d_gene: TRBD1

CDR3nt: TGTGCCAGCAGCGCCTGGGAGGGTGGGGCCAACGTCCTGACTTTC
CDR3aa: CASSAWEGGANVLTF
j_gene: TRBJ2-6
v_gene: TRBV9
abundance: -
d_gene: TRBD2